This TCR beta chain is from a study of T cell responses to AZD1222 COVID-19 vaccine. Findings and caveats of the study: The study identified only five to seven AZD1222 recipients as seropositive at baseline.

Details on this clone: Its antigen is unknown.

The CDR3 extends over 14 amino acids. V shed 2 bases and J shed 3 bases, with 11 bases lying between them. The V gene's germline CDR1 is SGHRS and CDR2 YFSETQ. The data were produced by immunoSEQ multiplex PCR, yet TCRdb's version contains in-frame clones alone and is incomplete. The data hold approximately 100,000 clones, with about 90% observed a single time. The sequence was collected from an adult who received the AZD1222 COVID-19 vaccine. Specimen: peripheral blood, collected 28 days after the second AZD1222 dose. V is TRBV5-1 and J is TRBJ1-2, with D perhaps TRBD1 (6 bases). CDR3 DNA: TGCGCCAGCAGCTTAACAGGGAAGGACTATGGCTACACCTTC. It encodes CASSLTGKDYGYTF.